This TCR beta chain derives from a study of T cell responses to AZD1222 COVID-19 vaccine. TCRdb's table, derived via immunoSEQ multiplex PCR, lists solely in-frame clones and lacks some. This sample has fewer than 65,000 clones, with around 80% found just once. This clone has only a few counts. This CDR3 is built from 15 residues. Trimming pared 4 bases from V and 5 bases from J, leaving 14 bases between. Germline V CDR1 and CDR2: SNHLY, FYNNEI. The chain combines TRBV2 with TRBJ1-4; perhaps TRBD1 as D (6 bases). The clonotype originates from an adult in good health. The sample consisted of peripheral blood, taken on day 0 of AZD1222 vaccination. The CDR3 DNA reads as TGTGCCAGCAGTGCAGGGGTGGGGAAAAATGAAAAACTGTTTTTT. This encodes CASSAGVGKNEKLFF.